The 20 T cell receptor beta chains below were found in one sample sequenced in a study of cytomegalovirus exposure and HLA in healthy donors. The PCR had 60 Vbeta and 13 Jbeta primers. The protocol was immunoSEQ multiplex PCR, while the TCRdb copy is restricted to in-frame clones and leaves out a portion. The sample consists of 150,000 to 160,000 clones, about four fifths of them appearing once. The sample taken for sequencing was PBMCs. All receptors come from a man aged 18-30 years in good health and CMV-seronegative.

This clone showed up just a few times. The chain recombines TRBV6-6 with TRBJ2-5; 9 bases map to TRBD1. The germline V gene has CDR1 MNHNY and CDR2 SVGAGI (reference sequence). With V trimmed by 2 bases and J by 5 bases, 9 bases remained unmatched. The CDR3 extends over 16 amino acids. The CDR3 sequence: CASSYLNAQGAETQYF. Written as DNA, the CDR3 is TGTGCCAGCAGTTACCTCAACGCACAGGGGGCGGAGACCCAGTACTTC.

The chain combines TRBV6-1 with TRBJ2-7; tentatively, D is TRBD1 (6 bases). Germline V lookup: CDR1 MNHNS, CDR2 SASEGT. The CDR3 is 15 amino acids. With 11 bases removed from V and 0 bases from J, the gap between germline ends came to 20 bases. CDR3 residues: CAAKTTGPGSYEQYV. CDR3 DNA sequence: TGTGCCGCAAAAACTACAGGGCCCGGCTCCTACGAGCAGTACGTC.

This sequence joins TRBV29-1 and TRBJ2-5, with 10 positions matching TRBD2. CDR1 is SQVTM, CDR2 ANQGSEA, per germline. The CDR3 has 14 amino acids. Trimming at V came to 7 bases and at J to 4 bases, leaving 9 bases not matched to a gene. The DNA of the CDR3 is TGCAGCGCCTTAGCGGGGGGCAGAAGAGAGACCCAGTACTTC. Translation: CSALAGGRRETQYF.

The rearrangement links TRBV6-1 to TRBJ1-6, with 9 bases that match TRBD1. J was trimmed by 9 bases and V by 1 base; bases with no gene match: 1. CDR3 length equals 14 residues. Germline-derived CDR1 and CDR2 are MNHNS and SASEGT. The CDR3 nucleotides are TGTGCCAGCAGTGAAGGGACAGGGGTTTCACCCCTCCACTTT. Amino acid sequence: CASSEGTGVSPLHF.

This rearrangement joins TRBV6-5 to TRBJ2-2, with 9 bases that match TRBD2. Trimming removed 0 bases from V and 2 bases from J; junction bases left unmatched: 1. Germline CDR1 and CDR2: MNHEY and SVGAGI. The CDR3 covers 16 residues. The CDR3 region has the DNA TGTGCCAGCAGTTACTCGGGACTAGCAAACACCGGGGAGCTGTTTTTT. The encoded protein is CASSYSGLANTGELFF.

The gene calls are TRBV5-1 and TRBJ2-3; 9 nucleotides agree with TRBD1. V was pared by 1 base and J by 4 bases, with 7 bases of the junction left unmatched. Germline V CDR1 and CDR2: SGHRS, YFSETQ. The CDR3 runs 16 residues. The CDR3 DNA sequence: TGCGCCAGCAGCTTGATTGGGACAGGGTTGGCAGATACGCAGTATTTT. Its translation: CASSLIGTGLADTQYF.

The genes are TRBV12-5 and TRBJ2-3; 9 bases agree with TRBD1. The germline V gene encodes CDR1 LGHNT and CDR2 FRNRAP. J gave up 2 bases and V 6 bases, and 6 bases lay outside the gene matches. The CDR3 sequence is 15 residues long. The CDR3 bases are TGTGCTAGTGGACGCGGGACAGGGACCACAGATACGCAGTATTTT. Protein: CASGRGTGTTDTQYF.

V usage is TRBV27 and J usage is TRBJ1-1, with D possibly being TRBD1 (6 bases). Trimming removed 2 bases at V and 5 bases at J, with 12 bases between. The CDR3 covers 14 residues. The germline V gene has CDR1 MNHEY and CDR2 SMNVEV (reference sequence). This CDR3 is CASSLQDRWTEAFF. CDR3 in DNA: TGTGCCAGCAGTTTACAGGACAGATGGACTGAAGCTTTCTTT.

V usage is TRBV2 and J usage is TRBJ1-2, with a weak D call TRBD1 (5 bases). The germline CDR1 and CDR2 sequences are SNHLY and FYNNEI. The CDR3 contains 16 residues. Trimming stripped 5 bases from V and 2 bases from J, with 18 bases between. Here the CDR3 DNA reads TGTGCCAGCAGTAGAGGGCGGGGGGGTGAGAACTATGGCTACACCTTC. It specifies CASSRGRGGENYGYTF.

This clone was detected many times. Here the CDR3 reads CASSLYDRASSYNSPLHF. CDR3 DNA sequence: TGCGCCAGCAGCTTATACGACAGGGCGAGCTCCTATAATTCACCCCTCCACTTT. V and J are TRBV5-1 and TRBJ1-6; TRBD1 matches 7 bases. This CDR3 is 18 amino acids long. Germline V gene lookup returns CDR1 SGHRS and CDR2 YFSETQ. V was clipped by 2 bases and J by 0 bases; unmatched bases: 8.

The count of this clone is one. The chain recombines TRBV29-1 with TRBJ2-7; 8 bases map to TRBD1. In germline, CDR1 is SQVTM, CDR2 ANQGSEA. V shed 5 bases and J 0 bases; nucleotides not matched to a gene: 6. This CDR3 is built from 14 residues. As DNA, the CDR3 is TGCAGCGTTTGGGACAGGCAGCACTCCTACGAGCAGTACTTC. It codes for CSVWDRQHSYEQYF.

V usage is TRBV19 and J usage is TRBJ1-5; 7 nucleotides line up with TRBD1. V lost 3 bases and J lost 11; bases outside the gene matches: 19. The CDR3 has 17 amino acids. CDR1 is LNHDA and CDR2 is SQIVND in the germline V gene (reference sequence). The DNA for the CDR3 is TGTGCCAGTAGTATTAGCTTCGGGCAGGGGGTTTCCCTAACCCAGCATTTT. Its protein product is CASSISFGQGVSLTQHF.

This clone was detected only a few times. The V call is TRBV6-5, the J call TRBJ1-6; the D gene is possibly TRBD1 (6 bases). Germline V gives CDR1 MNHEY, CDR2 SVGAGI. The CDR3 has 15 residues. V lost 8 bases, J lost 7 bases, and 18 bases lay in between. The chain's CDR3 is CASSLRGHPNSPLHF. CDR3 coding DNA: TGTGCCAGCTCCTTGAGGGGACACCCAAATTCACCCCTCCACTTT.

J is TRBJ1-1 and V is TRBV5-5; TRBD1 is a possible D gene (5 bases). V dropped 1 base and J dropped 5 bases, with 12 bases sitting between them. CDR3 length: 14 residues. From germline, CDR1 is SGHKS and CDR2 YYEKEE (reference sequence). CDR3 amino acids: CASSLFGGGTEAFF. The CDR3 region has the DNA TGTGCCAGCAGCTTGTTTGGGGGGGGTACTGAAGCTTTCTTT.

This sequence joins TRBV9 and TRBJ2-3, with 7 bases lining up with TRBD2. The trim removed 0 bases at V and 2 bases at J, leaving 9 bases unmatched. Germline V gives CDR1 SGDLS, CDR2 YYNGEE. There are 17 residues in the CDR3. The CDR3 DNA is TGTGCCAGCAGCGTAGGTAGGGAGGGGCCCTACACAGATACGCAGTATTTT. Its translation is CASSVGREGPYTDTQYF.

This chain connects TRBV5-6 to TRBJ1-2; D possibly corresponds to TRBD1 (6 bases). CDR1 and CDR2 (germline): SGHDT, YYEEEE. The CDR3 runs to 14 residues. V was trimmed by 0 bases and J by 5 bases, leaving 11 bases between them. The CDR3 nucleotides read TGTGCCAGCAGCTTGGAACAGGGCTTTTATGGCTACACCTTC. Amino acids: CASSLEQGFYGYTF. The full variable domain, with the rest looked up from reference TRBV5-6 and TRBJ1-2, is DAGVTQSPTHLIKTRGQQVTLRCSPKSGHDTVSWYQQALGQGPQFIFQYYEEEERQRGNFPDRFSGHQFPNYSSELNVNALLLGDSALYLCASSLEQGFYGYTFGSGTRLTVV.

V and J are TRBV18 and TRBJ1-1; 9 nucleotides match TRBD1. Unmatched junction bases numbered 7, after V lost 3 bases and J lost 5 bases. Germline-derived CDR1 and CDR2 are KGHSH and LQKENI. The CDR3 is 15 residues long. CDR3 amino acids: CASSPRTGEKTEAFF. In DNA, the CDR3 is TGTGCCAGCTCACCGAGGACAGGGGAGAAGACTGAAGCTTTCTTT.

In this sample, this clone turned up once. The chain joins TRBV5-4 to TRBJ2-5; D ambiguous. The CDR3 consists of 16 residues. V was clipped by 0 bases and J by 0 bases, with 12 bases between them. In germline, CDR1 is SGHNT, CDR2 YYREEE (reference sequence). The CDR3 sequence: CASSLGLARNQETQYF. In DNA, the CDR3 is TGTGCCAGCAGCTTGGGACTCGCTAGGAACCAAGAGACCCAGTACTTC.

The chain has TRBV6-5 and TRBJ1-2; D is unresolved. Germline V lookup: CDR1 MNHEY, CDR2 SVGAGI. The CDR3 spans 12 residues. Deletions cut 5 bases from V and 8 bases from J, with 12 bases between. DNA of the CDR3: TGTGCCAGCAGTGCCAGTAAAAACGGCTACACCTTC. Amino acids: CASSASKNGYTF.

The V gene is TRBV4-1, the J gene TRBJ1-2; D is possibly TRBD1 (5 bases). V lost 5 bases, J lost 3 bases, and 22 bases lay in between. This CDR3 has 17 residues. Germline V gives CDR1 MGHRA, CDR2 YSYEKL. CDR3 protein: CASSFGVSGKLDYGYTF. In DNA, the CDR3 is TGCGCCAGCAGCTTCGGTGTCTCAGGGAAATTAGACTATGGCTACACCTTC.